The 6 T cell receptor beta chains reported below all come from one sample, sequenced in a study of blood T cell repertoires in COVID-19. The assay was immunoSEQ multiplex PCR, and TCRdb's table has in-frame clones only and misses some. The profile shows fewer than 50,000 clones, around four fifths of them singletons. Sequences were obtained from peripheral blood. The source of these receptors is a man aged 55 to 70 with COVID-19, enrolled during active disease.

This chain links TRBV28 with TRBJ2-1, with 10 nucleotides matching TRBD2. V lost 6 bases and J lost 7; bases outside the gene matches: 6. The germline gives CDR1 MDHEN, CDR2 SYDVKM. This CDR3 contains 14 residues. CDR3 residues: CASRDPSGRNEQFF. CDR3 nucleotides: TGTGCCAGCAGGGACCCTAGCGGGAGAAATGAGCAGTTCTTC.

The rearrangement joins TRBV27 to TRBJ2-7, with D possibly TRBD1 on 5 matching bases. The CDR3 is 12 residues long. Germline V gene sequence: CDR1 MNHEY, CDR2 SMNVEV (reference sequence). Trimming shortened V by 0 bases and J by 7 bases, and 7 bases separated the two germline ends. The CDR3 here is CASSLSGAEQYF. In nucleotides, the CDR3 is TGTGCCAGCAGTTTATCAGGGGCTGAGCAGTACTTC.

The V gene is TRBV28, the J gene TRBJ1-1, with 7 nucleotides matching TRBD1. The CDR3 consists of 15 residues. After removal of 7 bases from V and 4 bases from J, the junction contained 12 bases not matched to a gene. Germline V gene data show CDR1 as MDHEN and CDR2 as SYDVKM. DNA of the CDR3: TGTGCCAGCACCTTCTCCCGGGCAGGGGGCACTGAAGCTTTCTTT. It specifies CASTFSRAGGTEAFF.

Here the CDR3 reads CASSPQETQYF. CDR3 DNA: TGTGCCAGCAGTCCTCAAGAGACCCAGTACTTC. J is TRBJ2-5 and V is TRBV12-3 or TRBV12-4; D unclear. The V end lost 5 bases, the J end lost 2 bases, and 3 bases lay between the germline ends. CDR3 size: 11 residues.

The rearrangement uses TRBV11-2 and TRBJ2-3, with D possibly TRBD1 on 6 matching bases. Germline lookup yields CDR1 SGHAT and CDR2 FQNNGV. V was trimmed by 0 bases and J by 4 bases, leaving 8 bases between them. The CDR3 spans 14 residues. In DNA form, the CDR3 reads TGTGCCAGCAGCTTAGAGCGACAGGCAGATACGCAGTATTTT. Its protein is CASSLERQADTQYF.

The gene calls are TRBV12-3 or TRBV12-4 and TRBJ1-5; no definite D call. The CDR3 extends over 13 amino acids. Trimming removed 6 bases from V and 10 bases from J, with 16 bases in between. Here the CDR3 DNA reads TGTGCCAGCAGGGAGTCCGCGATCAGCCCCCAGCATTTT. Translated, it gives CASRESAISPQHF.